This T cell receptor beta chain was obtained from a study of CDR3 diversity in severe acne. One entry per CDR3 protein, called by TCRdb with MiXCR from the PCR reads. The sample has about 84,000 distinct CDR3 sequences; around 53% are singletons. This clonotype is termed medium-sized. The clonotype originates from a male donor in good health, without acne. The sample was blood.

DNA for the CDR3: TGTGCCACCAGTGATTCTAGCGGGAGCGGAGGTCATGAGCAGTTCTTC. This encodes CATSDSSGSGGHEQFF. This sequence joins TRBV24-1 and TRBJ2-1; the match to TRBD2 covers 10 bases. Germline V lookup: CDR1 KGHDR, CDR2 SFDVKD. After removal of 2 bases from V and 8 bases from J, the junction contained 8 bases not matched to a gene. The CDR3 length is 16 residues.